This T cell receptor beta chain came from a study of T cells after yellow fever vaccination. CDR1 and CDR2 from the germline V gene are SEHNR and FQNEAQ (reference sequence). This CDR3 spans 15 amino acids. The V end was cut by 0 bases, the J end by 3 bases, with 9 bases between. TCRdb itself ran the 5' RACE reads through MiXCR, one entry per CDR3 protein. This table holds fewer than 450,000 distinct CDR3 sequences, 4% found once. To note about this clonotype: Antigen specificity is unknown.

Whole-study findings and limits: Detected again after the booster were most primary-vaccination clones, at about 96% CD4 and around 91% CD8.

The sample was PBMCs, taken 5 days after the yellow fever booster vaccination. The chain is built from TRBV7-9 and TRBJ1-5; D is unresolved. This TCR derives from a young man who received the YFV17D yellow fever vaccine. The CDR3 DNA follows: TGTGCCAGCAGCTTAGCTGGACGGGACAATCAGCCCCAGCATTTT. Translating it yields CASSLAGRDNQPQHF.